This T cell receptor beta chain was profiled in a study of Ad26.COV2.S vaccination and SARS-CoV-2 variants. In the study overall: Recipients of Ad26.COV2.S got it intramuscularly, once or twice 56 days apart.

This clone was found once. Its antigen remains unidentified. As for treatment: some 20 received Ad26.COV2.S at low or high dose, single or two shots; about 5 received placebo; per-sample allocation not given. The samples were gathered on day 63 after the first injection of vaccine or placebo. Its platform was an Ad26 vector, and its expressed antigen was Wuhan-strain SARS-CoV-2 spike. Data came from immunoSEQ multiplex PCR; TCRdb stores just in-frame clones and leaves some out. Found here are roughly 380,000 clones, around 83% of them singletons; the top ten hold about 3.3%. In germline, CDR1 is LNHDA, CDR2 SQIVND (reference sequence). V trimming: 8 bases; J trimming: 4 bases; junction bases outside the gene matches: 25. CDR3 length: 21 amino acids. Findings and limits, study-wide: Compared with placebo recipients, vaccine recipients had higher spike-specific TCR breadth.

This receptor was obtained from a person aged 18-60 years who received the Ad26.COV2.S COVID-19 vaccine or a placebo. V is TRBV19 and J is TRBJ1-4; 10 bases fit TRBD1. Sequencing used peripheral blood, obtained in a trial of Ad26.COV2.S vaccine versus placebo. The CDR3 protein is CASPLIPFDRGRRNYNEKLFF. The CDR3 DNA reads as TGTGCCAGTCCTCTTATTCCATTCGACAGGGGGCGTCGGAATTATAATGAAAAACTGTTTTTT.